This T cell receptor (beta chain) emerged from a study of PD-1 blockade in classical Hodgkin lymphoma. Assay used: immunoSEQ multiplex PCR; TCRdb lists only in-frame clones, some missing. Of approximately 89,000 clones listed, about 83% are singletons. Study-level findings and limits: TCR diversity at baseline was reported to be reduced in newly diagnosed patients relative to healthy donors.

This clone has just a few counts. Its antigen is still unknown. V lost 5 bases to trimming and J lost 6 bases; unmatched junction nucleotides: 17. In germline, CDR1 is LNHDA, CDR2 SQIVND (reference sequence). This CDR3 has 18 amino acids. Time point of the sample: cycle 4 day 1 (C4D1), after around six weeks of nivolumab. Every patient relapsed after autologous stem cell transplantation, and brentuximab vedotin exposure varied. The chain carries TRBV19 and TRBJ1-1; 11 bases are a match to TRBD1. The starting material was peripheral blood mononuclear cells (PBMCs), obtained before the fourth cycle of nivolumab. This clonotype was obtained from a human donor with classical Hodgkin lymphoma. CDR3 nucleotides: TGTGCCAGTAGTGGGAGGGACAGGGGGAAAAGTGGTAAGGCTGAAGCTTTCTTT. It translates to CASSGRDRGKSGKAEAFF.